This T cell receptor beta chain is from a study of T-cell memory formation after mild COVID-19. Study-wide results and caveats: CM and EM subsets held most contracting CD4+ clones; EMRA held CD8+ ones. There were some responding clones in pre-infection memory, which suggested that cross-reactive memory had joined. Contracting clones, day 15 to 85, had balanced CD4/CD8, and later expanders favored CD4+.

The CDR3 is 14 residues long. Trimming took off 0 bases at V and 4 bases at J, with 10 bases between the two ends. Germline CDR1 and CDR2: GTSNPN and SVGIG (reference sequence). The 5'RACE method, run with constant-segment primers, produced TCR alpha and TCR beta cDNA libraries (carrying sample barcodes and UMIs). TCRdb passed the 5' RACE reads through MiXCR, listing each CDR3 protein once. The sample contains about 200,000 distinct CDR3 sequences, 15% to 20% of which appear only once. On this clonotype itself: Antigen: not known.

This receptor was identified in an adult woman who had mild COVID-19 (a few samples of this study predate the infection). Cell type and time point are not known. Sequences were obtained from PBMCs or a T cell subset sorted from them (not recorded which). J is TRBJ1-5 and V is TRBV30, with D unclear. The CDR3 DNA reads TGTGCCTGGAGTGTTCGGCAGATGAATCAGCCCCAGCATTTT. Protein: CAWSVRQMNQPQHF.